This T cell receptor (beta chain) was observed in a study of neoadjuvant nivolumab and ipilimumab in lung cancer. Overall study context: The combination arm added day-1 ipilimumab 1 mg/kg to nivolumab 3 mg/kg on days 1, 15, 29.

Assay: immunoSEQ multiplex PCR; the TCRdb copy retains only in-frame clones and omits some. The data contain about 20,000 clones, around 87% of them singletons. CDR1 and CDR2 from the germline V gene are MNHNS and SASEGT. V lost 6 bases and J lost 4, with 15 bases in between. There are 15 residues in the CDR3. As concerns this clone: What it binds is not known.

Points from the study as a whole: From pretherapy to surgery, tumor richness and clonality rose with dual therapy.

This receptor was obtained from an adult with non-small cell lung cancer. Sample: peripheral blood, taken before neoadjuvant nivolumab, alone or with ipilimumab. The V and J genes are TRBV6-1 and TRBJ2-2; no clear D. The CDR3 reads CASRPNYGVTGELFF. The CDR3 DNA reads TGTGCCAGCAGACCCAACTATGGGGTCACCGGGGAGCTGTTTTTT.